These 26 T cell receptor beta chains were all obtained from the same sample, sequenced in a study of blood T cells in healthy people across ages. Primers used in a second PCR of about 6 to 11 cycles were a sample-barcoded 5' primer and a J-beta primer mix. TCRdb independently ran MiXCR on the 5' RACE reads; one entry per CDR3 protein. The sample has roughly 1,100,000 distinct CDR3 sequences, around 25% seen once. Another study also made use of these data, one on T cells of mothers and their children.

Sequencing was carried out using blood. All receptors come from a girl aged 2 to 10 in good health.

This chain uses TRBV5-6 with TRBJ1-2; D is undetermined. Deletions cut 1 base from V and 4 bases from J, with 14 bases between. Germline lookup yields CDR1 SGHDT and CDR2 YYEEEE. The CDR3 contains 15 residues. The CDR3 DNA sequence: TGTGCCAGCAGCTTGAATTTAGGCACGATCTATGGCTACACCTTC. It specifies CASSLNLGTIYGYTF.

This clonotype was seen a few times. The chain recombines TRBV5-1 with TRBJ2-7; TRBD2 agrees at 12 bases. V trimming: 4 bases; J trimming: 2 bases; junction bases outside the gene matches: 10. This CDR3 is built from 17 residues. CDR1 SGHRS and CDR2 YFSETQ come from the germline V gene. The CDR3 DNA sequence: TGCGCCAGCAGCGACGGACTAGCGGGAACGACCCCCTACGAGCAGTACTTC. Amino acid sequence: CASSDGLAGTTPYEQYF.

The chain joins TRBV28 to TRBJ1-1; D perhaps matches TRBD1 (6 bases). The ends were cut back, 3 bases at V and 0 bases at J, with 14 bases in the middle. Germline V CDR1 and CDR2: MDHEN, SYDVKM. The CDR3 runs to 16 residues. Here the CDR3 reads CASSLGAALMNTEAFF. CDR3 nucleotides: TGTGCCAGCAGTTTGGGGGCAGCTTTGATGAACACTGAAGCTTTCTTT.

The chain uses TRBV12-3 or TRBV12-4 and TRBJ1-1; 9 bases agree with TRBD1. Germline trimming cut 5 bases from V and 10 bases from J; bases unmatched to any gene: 8. The CDR3 covers 13 residues. DNA for the CDR3: TGTGCCAGCAGTCCGGGACAGGGTTTGACAGCTTTCTTT. As protein: CASSPGQGLTAFF.

This clonotype turned up a few times. CDR3 coding DNA: TGTGCCTGCTCAGAGACCCAGTACTTC. The encoded protein is CACSETQYF. This chain joins TRBV6-1 and TRBJ2-5; unclear D gene. This CDR3 is 9 amino acids long. The germline V gene has CDR1 MNHNS and CDR2 SASEGT. The ends were cut back, 11 bases at V and 4 bases at J, with 5 bases in the middle.

The V and J genes are TRBV5-1 and TRBJ1-4; no definite D call. Trimming took 4 bases from V and 0 from J, leaving 10 bases between them. The CDR3 is 15 amino acids. Germline-derived CDR1 and CDR2 are SGHRS and YFSETQ. This CDR3 reads CASSPTEATNEKLFF. The CDR3 nucleotides are TGCGCCAGCAGCCCAACAGAGGCAACTAATGAAAAACTGTTTTTT.

Details on this clonotype: The junction shows a germline mismatch at one end, possibly a read error. The CDR3 loop reads CATGRGETHYF. As DNA, the CDR3 is TGTGCCACCGGCAGGGGAGAGACCCACTACTTC. This chain links TRBV10-3 with TRBJ2-5, with D perhaps matching TRBD1 (6 bases). CDR1 and CDR2 from the germline V gene are ENHRY and SYGVKD. This CDR3 comprises 11 residues.

V gene TRBV12-3 or TRBV12-4 combines with J gene TRBJ1-2; possible D gene TRBD1, 6 bases. Trimming took off 4 bases at V and 5 bases at J, with 26 bases between the two ends. This CDR3 has 18 residues. The CDR3 DNA sequence: TGTGCCAGCAGTTCCCCTAGAAGGACAGCGAATGGGCGGTATGGCTACACCTTC. It is translated as CASSSPRRTANGRYGYTF.

The chain combines TRBV11-2 with TRBJ1-3, with D hard to call. The germline V gene has CDR1 SGHAT and CDR2 FQNNGV. CDR3 size: 17 residues. V lost 0 bases and J lost 0, with 12 bases in between. CDR3 region: CASSLDFWQDSGNTIYF. CDR3 nucleotide sequence: TGTGCCAGCAGCTTAGACTTTTGGCAGGACTCTGGAAACACCATATATTTT.

This clonotype was seen a handful of times. The CDR3 loop reads CASSLGGGPSNQPQHF. The CDR3, as DNA: TGTGCCAGCAGCTTGGGCGGAGGCCCGAGCAATCAGCCCCAGCATTTT. The genes are TRBV5-4 and TRBJ1-5; no reliable D call. V was cut by 0 bases and J by 1 base, with 11 bases left in between. Germline CDR1 reads SGHNT; CDR2 reads YYREEE (reference sequence). This CDR3 spans 16 amino acids.

V is TRBV19 and J is TRBJ2-3; tentatively, D is TRBD1 (6 bases). The CDR3 length is 15 residues. V was cut by 6 bases and J by 1 base, with 14 bases left in between. From germline, CDR1 is LNHDA and CDR2 SQIVND (reference sequence). CDR3: CASRDRPSRTDTQYF. The CDR3 nucleotides are TGTGCCAGTAGAGACAGGCCCTCCCGCACAGATACGCAGTATTTT. Full variable domain (missing parts from reference TRBV19 and TRBJ2-3): DGGITQSPKYLFRKEGQNVTLSCEQNLNHDAMYWYRQDPGQGLRLIYYSQIVNDFQKGDIAEGYSVSREKKESFPLTVTSAQKNPTAFYLCASRDRPSRTDTQYFGPGTRLTVL.

The chain combines TRBV7-9 with TRBJ2-7; the match to TRBD2 covers 8 bases. The ends lost 5 bases at V and 5 bases at J; junction bases unmatched: 2. This CDR3 has 12 amino acids. Germline V gives CDR1 SEHNR, CDR2 FQNEAQ (reference sequence). The CDR3 reads CASSAGGDEQYF. In DNA, the CDR3 is TGTGCCAGCAGCGCGGGGGGTGACGAGCAGTACTTC.

The chain recombines TRBV24-1 with TRBJ2-3; D is undetermined. Germline assignment: CDR1 KGHDR and CDR2 SFDVKD. The CDR3 consists of 14 residues. Trimming removed 3 bases at V and 6 bases at J, with 12 bases between. CDR3 coding DNA: TGTGCCACCAGTGATGACCGGTTGTTGGATACGCAGTATTTT. It encodes CATSDDRLLDTQYF.

The chain joins TRBV29-1 to TRBJ2-5; D is uncertain. TRBJ2-1 explains the end of the DNA better; the J call may be wrong. This CDR3 region has 13 residues. The germline V gene encodes CDR1 SQVTM and CDR2 ANQGSEA. This CDR3 reads CSVDRQHTNEQFF. DNA for the CDR3: TGCAGCGTTGACAGACAACATACTAATGAGCAGTTCTTC.

The chain couples TRBV7-8 to TRBJ2-7; D not certain. CDR3 length equals 17 residues. Germline V gives CDR1 SGHVS, CDR2 FQNEAQ. The ends were cut back, 3 bases at V and 5 bases at J, with 23 bases in the middle. The CDR3 region is CASSLRVGSAIAHEQYF. The CDR3 nucleotides are TGTGCCAGCAGCTTGAGAGTGGGTTCCGCCATTGCCCACGAGCAGTACTTC. Variable domain in full (rest from reference TRBV7-8 and TRBJ2-7): GAGVSQSPRYKVAKRGQDVALRCDPISGHVSLFWYQQALGQGPEFLTYFQNEAQLDKSGLPSDRFFAERPEGSVSTLKIQRTQQEDSAVYLCASSLRVGSAIAHEQYFGPGTRLTVT.

The CDR3 spells CSARSGQYQETQYF. CDR3 coding DNA: TGCAGCGCCAGGAGCGGACAGTACCAAGAGACCCAGTACTTC. This rearrangement joins TRBV29-1 to TRBJ2-5; a weak D match, TRBD1 (6 bases). The CDR3 consists of 14 residues. In germline, CDR1 is SQVTM, CDR2 ANQGSEA. Trimming shortened V by 7 bases and J by 0 bases, and 15 bases separated the two germline ends. Complete variable domain (other parts from reference TRBV29-1 and TRBJ2-5): SAVISQKPSRDICQRGTSLTIQCQVDSQVTMMFWYRQQPGQSLTLIATANQGSEATYESGFVIDKFPISRPNLTFSTLTVSNMSPEDSSIYLCSARSGQYQETQYFGPGTRLLVL.

This clonotype was seen more than once but under ten times. This chain uses TRBV29-1 with TRBJ1-2, with D perhaps TRBD1 (5 bases). V gave up 5 bases and J gave up 2 bases, with 6 bases separating them. The CDR3 contains 11 residues. Germline-derived CDR1 and CDR2 are SQVTM and ANQGSEA. The CDR3, as DNA: TGCAGCGTTACAGGAAACTATGGCTACACCTTC. It is translated as CSVTGNYGYTF.

The rearrangement uses TRBV6-2 or TRBV6-3 and TRBJ2-5, with 8 bases that match TRBD2. Germline V CDR1 and CDR2: MNHEY, SVGEGT. V lost 1 base, J lost 2 bases, and 3 bases stayed unmatched. The CDR3 has 15 residues. The CDR3 DNA sequence: TGTGCCAGCAGTTACTTAACTAGCGGACAAGAGACCCAGTACTTC. The encoded protein is CASSYLTSGQETQYF.

The chain employs TRBV9 and TRBJ2-7; the D gene is possibly TRBD1 (6 bases). This CDR3 region has 13 residues. Trimming removed 4 bases from V and 4 bases from J, with 12 bases in between. Germline loops: CDR1 SGDLS, CDR2 YYNGEE. The CDR3 coding sequence is TGTGCCAGCAGCTACACGACAGGATACGAGCAGTACTTC. It specifies CASSYTTGYEQYF.

The sample holds a few counts of this clonotype. This chain connects TRBV3-1 to TRBJ2-5, with TRBD2 matching over 10 bases. The CDR3 extends over 16 amino acids. V was pared by 2 bases and J by 5 bases, with 8 bases of the junction left unmatched. CDR1 and CDR2 (germline): LGHDT, YNNKEL (reference sequence). CDR3 residues: CASSQPLSGRSETQYF. Here the CDR3 DNA reads TGTGCCAGCAGCCAACCTCTTAGCGGGAGGTCGGAGACCCAGTACTTC.

This clonotype was seen a few times. The chain has TRBV4-3 and TRBJ2-2, with unresolved D. Trimming shortened V by 2 bases and J by 7 bases, and 5 bases separated the two germline ends. The CDR3 has 12 amino acids. Germline V gene sequence: CDR1 LGHNA, CDR2 YSLEER. This CDR3 is CASSQSFGELFF. The CDR3 DNA sequence: TGCGCCAGCAGCCAATCGTTCGGGGAGCTGTTTTTT.

The V gene is TRBV11-2, the J gene TRBJ2-7, with 9 bases identical to TRBD1. CDR1 and CDR2 (germline): SGHAT, FQNNGV. This CDR3 contains 14 residues. V was clipped by 3 bases and J by 3 bases; unmatched bases: 3. The CDR3 sequence: CASSFGQGYYEQYF. In DNA, the CDR3 is TGTGCCAGCAGCTTTGGACAGGGGTACTACGAGCAGTACTTC. Supplemented by reference TRBV11-2 and TRBJ2-7, the full variable domain reads EAGVAQSPRYKIIEKRQSVAFWCNPISGHATLYWYQQILGQGPKLLIQFQNNGVVDDSQLPKDRFSAERLKGVDSTLKIQPAKLEDSAVYLCASSFGQGYYEQYFGPGTRLTVT.

The genes are TRBV20-1 and TRBJ2-5, with D unclear. Germline V gene data show CDR1 as DFQATT and CDR2 as SNEGSKA (reference sequence). With 0 bases removed from V and 0 bases from J, the gap between germline ends came to 2 bases. The CDR3 is 12 residues long. CDR3 sequence: CSARDYQETQYF. Here the CDR3 DNA reads TGCAGTGCTAGAGACTACCAAGAGACCCAGTACTTC.

For this clonotype: Germline is not matched at one junction end, which may reflect a read error. The chain links TRBV7-2 to TRBJ1-5; 12 nucleotides line up with TRBD1. Germline CDR1 reads SGHTA; CDR2 reads FQGNSA. The CDR3 spans 13 residues. The chain's CDR3 is CASGTGGKQPQHF. CDR3 nucleotide sequence: TGTGCCAGCGGGACAGGGGGCAAACAGCCCCAGCATTTT.

Here the CDR3 reads CASSRGLEEETQYF. CDR3 nucleotide sequence: TGTGCCAGCAGCCGGGGACTTGAAGAGGAGACCCAGTACTTC. The chain recombines TRBV2 with TRBJ2-5; TRBD2 is a possible D gene (6 bases). Trimming stripped 6 bases from V and 5 bases from J, with 16 bases between. The length of the CDR3 is 14 residues. Germline V lookup: CDR1 SNHLY, CDR2 FYNNEI.

The chain couples TRBV27 to TRBJ2-4, with 8 bases fitting TRBD2. V trimming: 0 bases; J trimming: 1 base; junction bases outside the gene matches: 11. CDR3 size: 19 residues. Germline assignment: CDR1 MNHEY and CDR2 SMNVEV (reference sequence). The CDR3 coding sequence is TGTGCCAGCAGTTTATCGAGCGGGGGCCCCCCGGGGGCCAAAAACATTCAGTACTTC. This codes for CASSLSSGGPPGAKNIQYF.